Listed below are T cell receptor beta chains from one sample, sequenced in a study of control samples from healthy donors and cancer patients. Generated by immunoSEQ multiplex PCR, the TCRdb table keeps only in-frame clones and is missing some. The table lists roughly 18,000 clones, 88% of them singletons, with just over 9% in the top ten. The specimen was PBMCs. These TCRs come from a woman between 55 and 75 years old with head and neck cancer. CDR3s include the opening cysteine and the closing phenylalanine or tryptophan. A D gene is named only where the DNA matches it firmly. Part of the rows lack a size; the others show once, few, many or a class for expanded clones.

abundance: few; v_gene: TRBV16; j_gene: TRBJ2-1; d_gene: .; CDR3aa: CASSQSGGSYNEQFF; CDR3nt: TGTGCCAGCAGCCAATCCGGTGGCTCCTACAATGAGCAGTTCTTC
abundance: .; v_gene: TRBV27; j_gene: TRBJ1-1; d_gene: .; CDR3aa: CASSFGQVTEAFF; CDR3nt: TGTGCCAGCAGTTTCGGGCAGGTGACTGAAGCTTTCTTT
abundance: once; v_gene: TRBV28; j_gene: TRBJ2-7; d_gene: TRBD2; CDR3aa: CASSSTLAGINEQYF; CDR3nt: TGTGCCAGCAGTTCAACCCTAGCGGGCATCAACGAGCAGTACTTC
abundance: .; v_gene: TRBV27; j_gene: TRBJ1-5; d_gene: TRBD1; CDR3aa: CASRRSWDSYQPQHF; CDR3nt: TGTGCCAGCAGACGCAGCTGGGACAGTTATCAGCCCCAGCATTTT
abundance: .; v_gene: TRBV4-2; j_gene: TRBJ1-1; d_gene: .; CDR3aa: CASSQGALMNTEAFF; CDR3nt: TGTGCCAGCAGCCAAGGCGCCTTGATGAACACTGAAGCTTTCTTT
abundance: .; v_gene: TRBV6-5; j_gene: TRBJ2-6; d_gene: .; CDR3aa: CASSFIISGANVLTF; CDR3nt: TGTGCCAGCAGTTTTATTATCTCTGGGGCCAACGTCCTGACTTTC
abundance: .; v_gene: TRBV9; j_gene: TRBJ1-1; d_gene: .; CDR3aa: CASSEGPTTEAFF; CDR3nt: TGTGCCAGCAGCGAGGGGCCGACCACTGAAGCTTTCTTT
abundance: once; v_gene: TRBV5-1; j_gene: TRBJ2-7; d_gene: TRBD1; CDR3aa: CASTPGQGTYEQYF; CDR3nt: TGCGCCAGCACCCCGGGACAGGGTACCTACGAGCAGTACTTC
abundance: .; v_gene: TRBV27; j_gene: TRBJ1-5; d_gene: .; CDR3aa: CASSRNGQNNQPQHF; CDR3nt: TGTGCCAGCAGTAGAAATGGACAGAACAATCAGCCCCAGCATTTT
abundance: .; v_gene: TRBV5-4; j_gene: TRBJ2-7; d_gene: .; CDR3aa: CASSLATKGGSEQYF; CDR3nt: TGTGCCAGCAGCTTGGCCACTAAGGGAGGTAGCGAGCAGTACTTC
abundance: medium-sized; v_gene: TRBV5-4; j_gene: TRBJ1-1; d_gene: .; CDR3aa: CASSPQRGTEAFF; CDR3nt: TGTGCCAGCAGCCCTCAAAGGGGGACTGAAGCTTTCTTT
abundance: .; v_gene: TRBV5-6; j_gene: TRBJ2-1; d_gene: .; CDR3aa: CASSLLISGGGYNEQFF; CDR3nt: TGTGCCAGCAGCTTGTTGATTAGCGGAGGAGGCTACAATGAGCAGTTCTTC
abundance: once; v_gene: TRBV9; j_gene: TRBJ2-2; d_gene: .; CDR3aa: CASSLGVSHTGELFF; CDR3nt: TGTGCCAGCAGCCTCGGGGTCAGCCACACCGGGGAGCTGTTTTTT
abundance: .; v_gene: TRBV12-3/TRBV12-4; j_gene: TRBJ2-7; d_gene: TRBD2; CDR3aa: CASSPGGVGEQYF; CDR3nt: TGTGCCAGCAGTCCCGGGGGGGTGGGCGAGCAGTACTTC
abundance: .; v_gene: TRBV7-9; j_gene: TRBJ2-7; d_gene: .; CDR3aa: CASSKAGTLDYEQYF; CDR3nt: TGTGCCAGCAGCAAAGCCGGGACTTTGGACTACGAGCAGTACTTC
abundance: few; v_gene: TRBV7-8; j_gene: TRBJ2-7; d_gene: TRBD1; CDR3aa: CASSSRQGPNEQYF; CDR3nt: TGTGCCAGCAGCTCAAGACAGGGCCCCAACGAGCAGTACTTC
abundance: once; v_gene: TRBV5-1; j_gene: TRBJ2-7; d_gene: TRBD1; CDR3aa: CASSPDRGGSQMKEQYF; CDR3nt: TGCGCCAGCAGCCCTGACAGGGGAGGAAGCCAAATGAAAGAGCAGTACTTC
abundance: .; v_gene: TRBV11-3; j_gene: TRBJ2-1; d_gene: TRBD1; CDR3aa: CASSFSGTGPSNEQFF; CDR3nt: TGTGCCAGCAGCTTCTCCGGGACAGGGCCTTCCAATGAGCAGTTCTTC
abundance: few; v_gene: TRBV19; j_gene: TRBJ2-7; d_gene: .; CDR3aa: CASSGSLYEQYF; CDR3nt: TGTGCCAGTAGCGGATCCCTCTACGAGCAGTACTTC
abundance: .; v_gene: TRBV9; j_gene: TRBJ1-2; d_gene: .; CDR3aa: CASSPDPVSNYGYTF; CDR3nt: TGTGCCAGCAGCCCCGACCCCGTTTCCAACTATGGCTACACCTTC
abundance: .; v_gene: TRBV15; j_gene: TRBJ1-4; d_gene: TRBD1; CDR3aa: CATGTGQSTTNEKLFF; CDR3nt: TGTGCCACCGGCACGGGACAGAGTACAACTAATGAAAAACTGTTTTTT
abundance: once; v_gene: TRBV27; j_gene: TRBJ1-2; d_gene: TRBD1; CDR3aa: CASSSDRNYGYTF; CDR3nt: TGTGCCAGCAGTTCGGACAGGAACTATGGCTACACCTTC
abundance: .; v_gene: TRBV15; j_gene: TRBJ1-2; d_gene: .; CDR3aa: CATSSGPRTPGYTF; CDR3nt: TGTGCCACCAGCAGCGGGCCCCGGACCCCCGGCTACACCTTC
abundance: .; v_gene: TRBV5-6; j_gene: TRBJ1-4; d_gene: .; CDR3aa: CASSLPSNEKLFF; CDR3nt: TGTGCCAGCAGCTTGCCCAGTAATGAAAAACTGTTTTTT
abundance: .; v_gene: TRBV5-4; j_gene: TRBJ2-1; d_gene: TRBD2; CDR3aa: CASSFRDGRGEQFF; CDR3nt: TGTGCCAGCAGCTTCCGGGACGGGAGGGGTGAGCAGTTCTTC
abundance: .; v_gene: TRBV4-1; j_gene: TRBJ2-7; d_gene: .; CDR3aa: CASSPTGRYEQYF; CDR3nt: TGCGCCAGCAGCCCTACGGGGCGTTACGAGCAGTACTTC
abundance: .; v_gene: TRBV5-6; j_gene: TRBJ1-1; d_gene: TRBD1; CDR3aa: CASSWGATGAHGAFF; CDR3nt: TGTGCCAGCAGCTGGGGGGCTACAGGGGCCCACGGGGCTTTCTTT
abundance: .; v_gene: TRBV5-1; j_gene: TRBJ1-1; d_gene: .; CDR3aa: CASSDQGTEAFF; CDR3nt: TGCGCCAGCAGCGATCAAGGTACTGAAGCTTTCTTT
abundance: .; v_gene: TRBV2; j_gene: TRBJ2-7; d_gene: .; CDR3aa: CASSLAGIYEQYF; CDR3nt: TGTGCCAGCAGCCTCGCAGGGATCTACGAGCAGTACTTC
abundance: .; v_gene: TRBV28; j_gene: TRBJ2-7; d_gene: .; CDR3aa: CASSEGPRGYEQYF; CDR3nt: TGTGCCAGCAGTGAGGGCCCACGGGGCTACGAGCAGTACTTC
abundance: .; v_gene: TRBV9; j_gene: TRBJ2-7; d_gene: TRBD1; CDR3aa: CASSVGDRGSYEQYF; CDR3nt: TGTGCCAGCAGCGTAGGAGACAGGGGATCCTACGAGCAGTACTTC
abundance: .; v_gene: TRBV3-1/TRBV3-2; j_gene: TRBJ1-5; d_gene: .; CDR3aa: CASSQDLGNQPQHF; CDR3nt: TGTGCCAGCAGCCAAGATTTGGGGAATCAGCCCCAGCATTTT
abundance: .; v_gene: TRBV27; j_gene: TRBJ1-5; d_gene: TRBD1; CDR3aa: CASSIRGYSNQPQHF; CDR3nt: TGTGCCAGCAGTATCAGGGGGTATAGCAATCAGCCCCAGCATTTT
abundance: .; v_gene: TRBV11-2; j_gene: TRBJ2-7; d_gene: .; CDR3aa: CASKGTAGEIFYEQYF; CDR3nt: TGTGCCAGCAAGGGAACCGCAGGGGAGATATTCTACGAGCAGTACTTC
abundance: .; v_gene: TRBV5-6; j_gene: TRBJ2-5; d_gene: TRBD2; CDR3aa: CASSLSPSGGIETQYF; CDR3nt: TGTGCCAGCAGCTTGTCGCCTAGCGGGGGTATAGAGACCCAGTACTTC
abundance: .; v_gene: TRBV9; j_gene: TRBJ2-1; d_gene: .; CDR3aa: CASSVGGTYNEQFF; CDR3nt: TGTGCCAGCAGCGTAGGAGGCACCTACAATGAGCAGTTCTTC
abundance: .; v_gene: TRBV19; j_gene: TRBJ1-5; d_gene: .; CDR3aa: CATIGNQPQHF; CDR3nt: TGTGCCACTATAGGGAATCAGCCCCAGCATTTT
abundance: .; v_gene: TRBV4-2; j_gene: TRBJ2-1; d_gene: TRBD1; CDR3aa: CASSHWTGGAYNEQFF; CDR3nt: TGTGCCAGCAGCCATTGGACAGGGGGAGCCTACAATGAGCAGTTCTTC
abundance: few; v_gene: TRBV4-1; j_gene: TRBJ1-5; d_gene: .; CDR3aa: CASSQGRYQPQHF; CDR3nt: TGCGCCAGCAGCCAAGGTCGATATCAGCCCCAGCATTTT
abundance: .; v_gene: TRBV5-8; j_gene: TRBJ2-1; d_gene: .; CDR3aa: CASSKGTSWEDNEQFF; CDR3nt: TGTGCCAGCAGCAAGGGCACTAGTTGGGAGGACAATGAGCAGTTCTTC